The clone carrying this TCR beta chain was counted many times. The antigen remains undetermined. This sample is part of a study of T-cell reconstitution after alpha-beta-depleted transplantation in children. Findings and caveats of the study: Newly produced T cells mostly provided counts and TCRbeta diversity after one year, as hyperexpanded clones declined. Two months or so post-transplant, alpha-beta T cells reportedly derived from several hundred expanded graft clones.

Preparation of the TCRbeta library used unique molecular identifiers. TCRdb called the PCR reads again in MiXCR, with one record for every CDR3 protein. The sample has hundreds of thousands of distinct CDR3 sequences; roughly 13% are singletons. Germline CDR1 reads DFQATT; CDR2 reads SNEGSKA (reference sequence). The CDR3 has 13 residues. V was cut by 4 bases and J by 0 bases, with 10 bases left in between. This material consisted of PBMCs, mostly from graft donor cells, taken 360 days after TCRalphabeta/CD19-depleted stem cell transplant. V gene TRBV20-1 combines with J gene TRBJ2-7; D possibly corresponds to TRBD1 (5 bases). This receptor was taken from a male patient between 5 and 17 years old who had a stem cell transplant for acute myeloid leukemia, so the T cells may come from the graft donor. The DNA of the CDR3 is TGCAGTGCTACAAAAGACAGCTCCTACGAGCAGTACTTC. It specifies CSATKDSSYEQYF.